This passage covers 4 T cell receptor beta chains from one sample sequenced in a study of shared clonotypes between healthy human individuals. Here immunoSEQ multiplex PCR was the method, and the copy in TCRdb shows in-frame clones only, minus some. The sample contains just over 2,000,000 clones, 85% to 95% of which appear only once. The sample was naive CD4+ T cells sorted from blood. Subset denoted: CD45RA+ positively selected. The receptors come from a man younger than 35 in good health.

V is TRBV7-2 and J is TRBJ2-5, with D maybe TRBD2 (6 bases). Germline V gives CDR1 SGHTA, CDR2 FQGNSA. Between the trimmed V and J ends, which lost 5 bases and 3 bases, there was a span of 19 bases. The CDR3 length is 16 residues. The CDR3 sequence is CASSPRTNNGEETQYF. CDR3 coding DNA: TGTGCCAGCAGCCCGAGGACTAACAATGGGGAAGAGACCCAGTACTTC.

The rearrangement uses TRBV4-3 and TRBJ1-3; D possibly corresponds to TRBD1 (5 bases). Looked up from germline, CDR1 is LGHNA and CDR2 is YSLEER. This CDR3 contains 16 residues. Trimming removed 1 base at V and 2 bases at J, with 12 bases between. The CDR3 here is CASSQGRARAGNTIYF. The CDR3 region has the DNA TGCGCCAGCAGCCAAGGCAGGGCCCGCGCTGGAAACACCATATATTTT.

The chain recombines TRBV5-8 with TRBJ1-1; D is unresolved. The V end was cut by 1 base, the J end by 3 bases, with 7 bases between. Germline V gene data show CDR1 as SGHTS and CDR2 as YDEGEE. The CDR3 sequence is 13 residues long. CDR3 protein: CASSLSWDTEAFF. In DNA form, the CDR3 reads TGTGCCAGCAGCTTGTCATGGGACACTGAAGCTTTCTTT. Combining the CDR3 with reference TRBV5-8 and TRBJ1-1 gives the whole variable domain EAGVTQSPTHLIKTRGQQATLRCSPISGHTSVYWYQQALGLGLQFLLWYDEGEERNRGNFPPRFSGRQFPNYSSELNVNALELEDSALYLCASSLSWDTEAFFGQGTRLTVV.

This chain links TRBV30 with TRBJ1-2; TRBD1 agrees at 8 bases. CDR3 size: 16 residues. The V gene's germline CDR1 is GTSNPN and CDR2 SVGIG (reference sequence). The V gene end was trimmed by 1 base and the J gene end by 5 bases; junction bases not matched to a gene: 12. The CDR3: CAWSGQGSEGFYGYTF. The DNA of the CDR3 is TGTGCCTGGAGTGGACAGGGGTCGGAGGGCTTTTATGGCTACACCTTC.